The clone carrying this TCR beta chain was detected ten times or more. Its cognate antigen is unknown. The missing CDR3 end, 3 residues past where the read stops, is filled in from the germline J gene. Produced via immunoSEQ multiplex PCR; TCRdb's table is partial and in-frame only. The sample holds roughly 52,000 clones, and no clone turns up only once. Trimming cost V 7 bases and J 0 bases, with 8 bases left between them. Germline V gene data show CDR1 as MDHEN and CDR2 as SYDVKM. The CDR3 totals 13 residues. This sample is part of a study of T cell clonality in common variable immunodeficiency. General study findings and limits: CVID subjects showed higher TCRbeta clonality than healthy controls. CVID subjects shared fewer TCRbeta clones than healthy controls did.

The specimen sequenced was peripheral blood mononuclear cells. This TCR derives from a person aged 18 to 75 in good health. The chain has TRBV28 and TRBJ2-3, with unresolved D. Here the CDR3 reads CASIKVSTDTQYF. The CDR3 DNA, read in part, is TGTGCCAGCATAAAGGTTAGCACAGATACG.